This T cell receptor beta chain stems from a study of T cells in localized non-small cell lung cancer (dated by TCRdb to 2020 to 2021). Study-level background: T cell repertoires of more than 200 early-stage NSCLC patients were analyzed, with tumors being compared against uninvolved tumor-adjacent lungs. All 220 or so NSCLC patients in the cohort were treatment-naive and had localized lung tumors that were resected. NSCLC patients had a mean age of roughly 69 years, and more than 120 were male and about a hundred female. Here is what the overall study found, with its caveats: Of the top 100 tumor clones, a median of 57 were detected in paired uninvolved adjacent lung; approximately 28 were also among that lung's top 100. Higher blood T cell density associated with longer overall survival, while higher adjacent-lung clonality associated with shorter survival. Because multi-region tumor sequencing was not done, intratumor heterogeneity could not be ruled out. Uninvolved tumor-adjacent lung showed the highest T cell clonality, higher than tumor, which suggests more focused antigenic responses in the adjacent lung. Because the study design was exploratory, TCR variables were selected using unadjusted p-values without false-discovery rate correction.

The immunoSEQ Assay was used to sequence TCR beta CDR3 regions from DNA. The study's own analysis went as follows. T cell density was computed as TCR beta template counts normalized to usable DNA estimated by amplifying housekeeping genes. Using the preseqR package, richness was estimated by extrapolating to 120,000 templates for tissue samples and 400,000 templates for PBMC samples. Clonality was calculated as one minus Pielou's evenness. To identify tissue-enriched TCRs, differential abundance testing was run on productive amino-acid clonotypes with a minimum total count of 5 and an alpha of 0.1. Repertoire overlap between compartments was quantified with the Jaccard Index and Morisita Overlap Index. TCR beta CDR3s were clustered by GLIPH together with public tetramer-defined viral CDR3s, and at least three viral sequences plus V-gene enrichment were required for viral motifs. What TCRdb holds here is the immuneACCESS table cut down to in-frame rearrangements. Part of the clones is not present; checked against another copy, under half of the missing clones reflect an unresolved V gene, and the others are unexplained. The V and J calls and clone size are taken from that table; D and trimming were inferred from the DNA. The sample yields about 70,000 clones; around 85% were counted once. 1% to 1.5% of the sample rests with the top ten.

Note on this clone: Which antigen it targets is not known. It has no much larger one-base neighbor in the sample; base qualities were not kept.

At diagnosis, peripheral blood, uninvolved tumor-adjacent lung and tumor were collected and stored as a combination of fresh-frozen and FFPE material. Blood samples were analyzed as peripheral blood mononuclear cells for TCR repertoire profiling. From the cysteine through the phenylalanine, the CDR3 covers 15 amino acids. Left in the record is the CDR3 DNA by itself, 45 bases read in frame from the first base. CDR1 and CDR2 were assigned from the germline V gene as MNHNS and SASEGT. V lost 7 bases and J lost 2 bases, and the count of bases not matched to a germline gene is 9. Sequencing used peripheral blood, obtained before any cancer treatment. In this chain, TRBV6-1 is recombined with TRBJ2-3; 7 nucleotides in the junction match TRBD1. The receptor's source is an older female donor with stage I lung adenocarcinoma. The nucleotide sequence reads TGTGCCAGCACCCATGCGACAGGGAACACAGATACGCAGTATTTT. This yields the protein CASTHATGNTDTQYF.